This TCR beta chain emerged from a study of beta chain features in type 1 diabetes. The wider study: The examined sorted cells totaled 85 million to 120 million across samples. The study's findings and limits: Fewer junction insertions and more nucleotide deletions appeared in type 1 diabetes patients. Shortening of TCRB CDR3s, moderate but significant, appeared in all four CD4+ subsets of Type 1 diabetes patients. Cells with high TCR expression could be over-represented when cDNA is sequenced.

About this clone: Its antigen is not identified.

V was clipped by 5 bases and J by 3 bases; unmatched bases: 13. The CDR3 totals 16 residues. CDR1 and CDR2 (germline): SGHVS, FQNEAQ. The investigators reverse transcribed all of the isolated RNA, so they sequenced expressed TCRB transcripts. Profiling relied on immunoSEQ multiplex PCR, and the TCRdb table lists in-frame clones only, not all of them. The sample shows more than 95,000 clones, 15% to 20% of them seen only once. A heparinised blood draw that averaged roughly 100 mL was obtained once from each donor. This chain links TRBV7-8 with TRBJ2-7; 7 positions match TRBD1. Sample: central memory CD4+ T cells from blood. The clonotype originates from a man between 18 and 29 years old with type 1 diabetes. CDR3 sequence reads: CASSLDRVGDVYEQYF. The CDR3 region has the DNA TGTGCCAGCAGCCTCGACAGGGTTGGTGATGTCTACGAGCAGTACTTC.